These 2 T cell receptor beta chains were sequenced from one sample in a study of tumor and adjacent non-tumor tissue in lung cancer. A modified ARM-PCR protocol with three rounds of nested PCR amplified TCRbeta. TCRdb re-called the multiplex PCR reads through MiXCR, storing one row per CDR3 protein. Among approximately 120,000 distinct CDR3 sequences listed, roughly 77% were seen once. RNA was extracted from bulk tissue without any cell sorting. Specimen: lung tumor tissue. All receptors come from a woman in her sixties or seventies with non-small cell lung cancer.

Notes on this clonotype: This may be a read error: a much more frequent sequence differs by one nucleotide. The V call is TRBV18, the J call TRBJ1-4, with D possibly being TRBD1 (6 bases). This CDR3 contains 15 residues. Germline assignment: CDR1 KGHSH and CDR2 LQKENI. CDR3 in amino acids: CANSPPNGQNEKLFF. The CDR3 region has the DNA TGTGCCAACTCACCCCCCAACGGACAGAATGAAAAACTGTTTTTT.

This clonotype occurred many times. The chain has TRBV6-5 and TRBJ2-7; 9 bases are shared with TRBD2. The CDR3 loop spans 15 amino acids. From germline, CDR1 is MNHEY and CDR2 SVGAGI. V shed 5 bases and J 0 bases; nucleotides not matched to a gene: 5. This CDR3 reads CASSPSGTSSYEQYF. In DNA, the CDR3 is TGTGCCAGCAGTCCTAGCGGGACGAGCTCCTACGAGCAGTACTTC.